These 17 T cell receptor beta chains came from one sample sequenced in a study of cytomegalovirus exposure and HLA in healthy donors. Amplification used 60 Vbeta primers and 13 Jbeta primers. Using immunoSEQ multiplex PCR, the repertoire was profiled, and TCRdb retains in-frame clones only, with some absent. The sample shows about 200,000 clones, 75% to 90% of them seen only once. The sequenced sample consisted of PBMCs. The receptors originated from a woman in her twenties or thirties in good health and CMV-seronegative.

In its sample, this clone was seen once. V gene TRBV19 combines with J gene TRBJ1-5; D is ambiguous. This CDR3 has 12 amino acids. Trimming left V 9 bases short and J 0 bases short, with 6 bases between. CDR1 and CDR2 from the germline V gene are LNHDA and SQIVND (reference sequence). In DNA form, the CDR3 reads TGTGCCAGCTGCTATAGCAATCAGCCCCAGCATTTT. Amino acids: CASCYSNQPQHF.

This chain uses TRBV29-1 with TRBJ2-1; D is possibly TRBD2 (6 bases). V was shortened by 7 bases and J by 6 bases, with 19 bases between the two germline ends. The V gene's germline CDR1 is SQVTM and CDR2 ANQGSEA. This CDR3 comprises 14 residues. The CDR3 loop is CSAPIAESGNEQFF. CDR3 sequence (DNA): TGCAGCGCCCCGATAGCGGAGAGTGGCAATGAGCAGTTCTTC.

The chain links TRBV5-1 to TRBJ1-2; no definite D call. CDR1 is SGHRS, CDR2 YFSETQ, per germline. V was pared by 4 bases and J by 2 bases, with 9 bases between. The CDR3 contains 13 residues. CDR3 in DNA: TGCGCCAGCAGCCGGGAGGCAAACTATGGCTACACCTTC. Translated: CASSREANYGYTF.

This rearrangement joins TRBV6-4 to TRBJ2-7; possibly TRBD1 for D (6 bases). Germline CDR1 reads MRHNA; CDR2 reads SNTAGT. The V and J ends lost 6 bases and 6 bases respectively, with 21 bases between them. This CDR3 is 15 amino acids long. The DNA for the CDR3 is TGTGCCAGCAGCCGGACAGCCCAAGACCTCTCCGAGCAGTACTTC. This translates into CASSRTAQDLSEQYF.

The J gene is TRBJ1-1, the V gene TRBV30; D may be TRBD1 (6 bases). This CDR3 contains 18 residues. Per the germline V gene, CDR1 is GTSNPN and CDR2 is SVGIG (reference sequence). Between the trimmed V and J ends, which lost 3 bases and 4 bases, there was a span of 27 bases. The CDR3 spells CAWRATTRGLMSGTEAFF. DNA for the CDR3: TGTGCCTGGAGGGCCACGACCAGGGGCCTTATGTCAGGCACTGAAGCTTTCTTT.

The chain joins TRBV19 to TRBJ2-7; D gene ambiguous. This CDR3 has 13 amino acids. Germline assignment: CDR1 LNHDA and CDR2 SQIVND (reference sequence). The V end was cut by 4 bases, the J end by 0 bases, with 7 bases between. Here the CDR3 DNA reads TGTGCCAGTAGTACCTCGTACTCCTACGAGCAGTACTTC. As protein: CASSTSYSYEQYF.

V usage is TRBV6-7 and J usage is TRBJ2-5; 10 bases align to TRBD1. TRBV6-7 is identified as an open reading frame with a role that is uncertain. This CDR3 has 16 residues. Trimming at V came to 6 bases and at J to 2 bases, leaving 9 bases not matched to a gene. The CDR3 loop reads CASRYRDRGAQETQYF. CDR3 nucleotide sequence: TGTGCCAGCAGATATCGGGACAGGGGAGCGCAAGAGACCCAGTACTTC.

This clone was found a few times. This rearrangement joins TRBV29-1 to TRBJ2-7; 8 bases align to TRBD1. This CDR3 region has 13 residues. Germline V gene sequence: CDR1 SQVTM, CDR2 ANQGSEA. V was pared by 6 bases and J by 3 bases, with 7 bases of the junction left unmatched. DNA of the CDR3: TGCAGCGTCGCAACAGGGGGTAGCTACGAGCAGTACTTC. It is translated as CSVATGGSYEQYF.

This chain joins TRBV15 and TRBJ2-1; the D gene is possibly TRBD1 (5 bases). The CDR3 spans 14 residues. V lost 5 bases, J lost 2 bases, and 10 bases lay in between. CDR1 and CDR2 from the germline V gene are LNHNV and YYDKDF (reference sequence). Here the CDR3 DNA reads TGTGCCACCAGCTCGCAGGGCACCTACAATGAGCAGTTCTTC. This sequence encodes CATSSQGTYNEQFF.

This clone appeared a few times. The chain has TRBV19 and TRBJ1-2; D remains ambiguous. Germline V gives CDR1 LNHDA, CDR2 SQIVND (reference sequence). CDR3 length equals 16 residues. Trimming pared 5 bases from V and 8 bases from J, leaving 24 bases between. CDR3 DNA sequence: TGTGCCAGTAGTCCTCCCGACGGAGGACGTTCTATGGGCTACACCTTC. It codes for CASSPPDGGRSMGYTF.

This clone turned up a few times. The chain is built from TRBV25-1 and TRBJ2-5, with a possible D match to TRBD1 (6 bases). Germline V gene sequence: CDR1 MGHDK, CDR2 SYGVNS. The V end was cut by 1 base, the J end by 2 bases, with 14 bases between. This CDR3 is built from 16 residues. DNA for the CDR3: TGTGCCAGCAGTGAATTCGTTTGGGGGCCTCAAGAGACCCAGTACTTC. Amino acid sequence: CASSEFVWGPQETQYF.

This chain connects TRBV19 to TRBJ1-2; perhaps TRBD1 as D (6 bases). V lost 1 base and J lost 6, with 15 bases in between. This CDR3 is 15 amino acids long. Germline V gives CDR1 LNHDA, CDR2 SQIVND (reference sequence). This chain's CDR3 is CASSIAFGTPNGYTF. CDR3 DNA sequence: TGTGCCAGTAGTATAGCCTTTGGGACACCGAATGGCTACACCTTC. The whole variable domain, filled in from reference TRBV19 and TRBJ1-2, reads DGGITQSPKYLFRKEGQNVTLSCEQNLNHDAMYWYRQDPGQGLRLIYYSQIVNDFQKGDIAEGYSVSREKKESFPLTVTSAQKNPTAFYLCASSIAFGTPNGYTFGSGTRLTVV.

The sample holds one count of this clone. This rearrangement joins TRBV5-1 to TRBJ2-7; D is possibly TRBD2 (7 bases). Per the germline V gene, CDR1 is SGHRS and CDR2 is YFSETQ. The CDR3 is 16 residues long. V lost 4 bases, J lost 5 bases, and 22 bases lay in between. The CDR3 DNA is TGCGCCAGCAGCCGGGGGGCGCAGGGGCCGCCACACGAGCAGTACTTC. As protein: CASSRGAQGPPHEQYF.

The rearrangement links TRBV25-1 to TRBJ2-3, with D tentatively TRBD1 (5 bases). Trimming pared 6 bases from V and 2 bases from J, leaving 9 bases between. The CDR3 runs to 13 residues. Germline V gene data show CDR1 as MGHDK and CDR2 as SYGVNS. Here the CDR3 DNA reads TGTGCCAGCAGGGACAATCCCACAGATACGCAGTATTTT. Translating gives CASRDNPTDTQYF.

The gene calls are TRBV10-3 and TRBJ2-7; 12 bases are a match to TRBD1. The CDR3 is 15 residues long. The V segment lost 3 bases and the J segment 5 bases; nucleotides outside the gene matches: 5. From germline, CDR1 is ENHRY and CDR2 SYGVKD. The CDR3 region is CAISDGTGGMNEQYF. The CDR3 DNA reads TGTGCCATCAGTGATGGGACAGGGGGCATGAACGAGCAGTACTTC.

CDR3 nucleotides: TGTGCCACCAGCAGAGATTATGACAGGGGTATGGGGGAGCAGTACTTC. Translated: CATSRDYDRGMGEQYF. The chain couples TRBV15 to TRBJ2-7; 8 nucleotides agree with TRBD1. The CDR3 is 16 residues long. V lost 0 bases to trimming and J lost 7 bases; unmatched junction nucleotides: 11. Germline-derived CDR1 and CDR2 are LNHNV and YYDKDF (reference sequence).

V is TRBV15 and J is TRBJ2-1, with 7 bases aligning to TRBD2. With V trimmed by 9 bases and J by 7 bases, 12 bases remained unmatched. The CDR3 consists of 14 residues. Germline loops: CDR1 LNHNV, CDR2 YYDKDF (reference sequence). DNA for the CDR3: TGTGCCACTACCCTCGGGGGAGCGGGAAATGAGCAGTTCTTC. This translates into CATTLGGAGNEQFF.